The sequence of this T cell receptor beta chain was determined in a study of shared clonotypes between healthy human individuals. Each of the donors was a healthy adult who was HIV-negative and had not had a recent acute infection or vaccination. Genomic DNA from each subset was divided evenly over several immunoSEQ plates. When replicate PCRs were run on unsorted PBMC, they used around 0.3 ug DNA, tens of thousands of T cell genomes. Ten immunoSEQ deep assay plates were used to sequence unsorted PBMC DNA. TCRdb keeps only in-frame clones here, not all; method: immunoSEQ multiplex PCR. The sample consists of 450,000 to 500,000 clones, 70% to 85% of them appearing once. V was cut by 4 bases and J by 3 bases, with 7 bases left in between. This CDR3 is built from 12 residues. Germline V lookup: CDR1 GTSNPN, CDR2 SVGIG (reference sequence).

The TCR originated in a woman aged 40 to 49 in good health. Some clones in this sample may be carry-over from other donors' samples. The sequenced sample consisted of PBMCs. The chain carries TRBV30 and TRBJ1-5; D unresolved. The CDR3 DNA follows: TGTGCCTGGAACGCCCCCAATCAGCCCCAGCATTTT. Residues: CAWNAPNQPQHF. Using reference TRBV30 and TRBJ1-5 for the parts outside the CDR3, the full variable domain is SQTIHQWPATLVQPVGSPLSLECTVEGTSNPNLYWYRQAAGRGLQLLFYSVGIGQISSEVPQNLSASRPQDRQFILSSKKLLLSDSGFYLCAWNAPNQPQHFGDGTRLSIL.